Below are 18 T cell receptor beta chains sequenced from a single sample in a study of CD4 T cells in relation to SARS-CoV-2 and coronaviruses. These receptors have no identified antigens. Sequenced by immunoSEQ multiplex PCR; TCRdb stores in-frame clones only, minus some. The table shows about 11,000 clones, with about 81% occurring only once. CD4+ T cells from unexposed donors were obtained before the COVID-19 pandemic (2011-2018). After around nine days of culture, CD4+ T cells were isolated. Sequencing used CD4+ T cells from PBMCs, cultured in vitro. These receptor sequences come from a human donor in good health.

The V gene is TRBV2, the J gene TRBJ2-3; 8 bases align to TRBD2. Germline V gene data show CDR1 as SNHLY and CDR2 as FYNNEI. Unmatched junction bases numbered 11, after V lost 2 bases and J lost 4 bases. This CDR3 region has 17 residues. CDR3 nucleotides: TGTGCCAGCAGTGAAATGGGCATCGGAGCGGGGGCAGATACGCAGTATTTT. This sequence encodes CASSEMGIGAGADTQYF.

The chain combines TRBV2 with TRBJ2-3; D remains ambiguous. The V gene lost 7 bases and the J gene lost 5 bases, with 16 bases spanning the gap. Per germline, CDR1 SNHLY and CDR2 FYNNEI. This CDR3 has 14 amino acids. In DNA form, the CDR3 reads TGTGCCAGCACCCCCCTACGAATCGGAGATACGCAGTATTTT. This codes for CASTPLRIGDTQYF.

The sample holds a few counts of this clone. The chain uses TRBV5-1 and TRBJ1-6; D remains unclear. The germline gives CDR1 SGHRS, CDR2 YFSETQ. This CDR3 has 15 residues. The V gene lost 2 bases and the J gene lost 2 bases, with 8 bases spanning the gap. DNA of the CDR3: TGCGCCAGCAGCTTCGGGAGCGCCTATAATTCACCCCTCCACTTT. It yields the protein CASSFGSAYNSPLHF. The full variable domain, completed using reference TRBV5-1 and TRBJ1-6, is KAGVTQTPRYLIKTRGQQVTLSCSPISGHRSVSWYQQTPGQGLQFLFEYFSETQRNKGNFPGRFSGRQFSNSRSEMNVSTLELGDSALYLCASSFGSAYNSPLHFGNGTRLTVT.

This clone showed up just once. This chain connects TRBV18 to TRBJ1-5; D call uncertain. The germline V gene has CDR1 KGHSH and CDR2 LQKENI. V lost 4 bases and J 2 bases, leaving 6 bases between the germline ends. The CDR3 loop spans 13 amino acids. This CDR3 is CASSRGGNQPQHF. DNA for the CDR3: TGTGCCAGCTCACGGGGTGGCAATCAGCCCCAGCATTTT.

V is TRBV3-1 (or the pseudogene TRBV3-2) and J is TRBJ1-1; D not certain. Germline CDR1 is LGHDT and CDR2 is YNNKEL (reference sequence). Trimming shortened V by 0 bases and J by 1 base, and 12 bases separated the two germline ends. This CDR3 is 16 amino acids long. DNA of the CDR3: TGTGCCAGCAGCCAAGAGGCGGGCAGGACGAACACTGAAGCTTTCTTT. Residues: CASSQEAGRTNTEAFF.

The CDR3 region is CASSFQGFQETQYF. CDR3 sequence (DNA): TGTGCCAGCAGTTTCCAGGGATTCCAAGAGACCCAGTACTTC. The genes are TRBV27 and TRBJ2-5; D is possibly TRBD1 (5 bases). V gave up 3 bases and J gave up 1 base, with 9 bases separating them. The CDR3 extends over 14 amino acids. The germline V gene encodes CDR1 MNHEY and CDR2 SMNVEV (reference sequence).

The rearrangement uses TRBV4-3 and TRBJ1-5, with D maybe TRBD1 (6 bases). Germline V gene data show CDR1 as LGHNA and CDR2 as YSLEER. The CDR3 covers 15 residues. The V end was cut by 0 bases, the J end by 7 bases, with 13 bases between. The CDR3 bases are TGCGCCAGCAGCCAAGAACACCAGGGGAGGCAGCCCCAGCATTTT. Amino acid sequence: CASSQEHQGRQPQHF.

This chain uses TRBV6-2 or TRBV6-3 with TRBJ1-5; a weak D match, TRBD1 (5 bases). V was shortened by 5 bases and J by 3 bases, with 11 bases between the two germline ends. The CDR3 extends over 14 amino acids. Germline-derived CDR1 and CDR2 are MNHEY and SVGEGT. For the CDR3, the DNA is TGTGCCAGCAGTGCCGACAGAAACAATCAGCCCCAGCATTTT. Translated: CASSADRNNQPQHF.

This clone was counted between two and nine times. V and J are TRBV12-3 or TRBV12-4 and TRBJ2-7; either TRBD1 or TRBD2 may supply D (5 bases each). The V and J ends lost 5 bases and 6 bases respectively, with 14 bases between them. The CDR3 has 13 amino acids. DNA of the CDR3: TGTGCCAGCAGTCCGTATCTGAGGGGCGAGCAGTACTTC. Its translation is CASSPYLRGEQYF.

The rearrangement joins TRBV19 to TRBJ2-3, with 15 bases aligning to TRBD2. V gave up 8 bases and J gave up 0 bases; unmatched junction bases: 6. Germline V CDR1 and CDR2: LNHDA, SQIVND (reference sequence). The CDR3 loop spans 17 amino acids. CDR3 coding DNA: TGTGCCAGTTCCGGGACTAGCGGGGGGACTAGCACAGATACGCAGTATTTT. Protein product: CASSGTSGGTSTDTQYF.

The V gene is TRBV28, the J gene TRBJ1-6; TRBD1 might be the D (6 bases). The CDR3 is 14 residues long. Trimming removed 2 bases at V and 8 bases at J, with 10 bases between. Germline CDR1 and CDR2: MDHEN and SYDVKM. The chain's CDR3 is CASSLTGLDSPLHF. The DNA of the CDR3 is TGTGCCAGCAGTTTAACAGGGTTAGATTCACCCCTCCACTTT.

The chain carries TRBV7-8 and TRBJ2-3; the D gene is possibly TRBD1 (7 bases). The germline V gene encodes CDR1 SGHVS and CDR2 FQNEAQ. Trimming stripped 2 bases from V and 5 bases from J, with 14 bases between. This CDR3 has 15 amino acids. CDR3 sequence (DNA): TGTGCCAGCAGCTTATGGAGGGGGCAGGGAGATACGCAGTATTTT. It specifies CASSLWRGQGDTQYF. Complete variable domain (other parts from reference TRBV7-8 and TRBJ2-3): GAGVSQSPRYKVAKRGQDVALRCDPISGHVSLFWYQQALGQGPEFLTYFQNEAQLDKSGLPSDRFFAERPEGSVSTLKIQRTQQEDSAVYLCASSLWRGQGDTQYFGPGTRLTVL.

The chain joins TRBV3-1 (or the pseudogene TRBV3-2) to TRBJ2-7; D gene uncertain. V gave up 0 bases and J gave up 1 base, with 10 bases separating them. The CDR3 runs to 15 residues. Germline V gene sequence: CDR1 LGHDT, CDR2 YNNKEL (reference sequence). The CDR3 region has the DNA TGTGCCAGCAGCCAAGATCCCGTAAATTCCTACGAGCAGTACTTC. Its protein is CASSQDPVNSYEQYF.

This chain connects TRBV7-9 to TRBJ2-7, with no clear D. V lost 1 base and J 1 base, leaving 2 bases between the germline ends. Looked up from germline, CDR1 is SEHNR and CDR2 is FQNEAQ (reference sequence). CDR3 length equals 12 residues. This chain's CDR3 is CASSLVSYEQYF. The CDR3 coding sequence is TGTGCCAGCAGCTTAGTATCCTACGAGCAGTACTTC.

V usage is TRBV19 and J usage is TRBJ1-5, with a tentative D call TRBD1 (5 bases). V lost 6 bases and J lost 1, with 7 bases in between. Looked up from germline, CDR1 is LNHDA and CDR2 is SQIVND (reference sequence). The CDR3 contains 13 residues. This CDR3 reads CASSWDSNQPQHF. The CDR3 coding sequence is TGTGCCAGTAGCTGGGACAGCAATCAGCCCCAGCATTTT.

This chain links TRBV30 with TRBJ2-5; 11 bases match TRBD2. The length of the CDR3 is 15 residues. Germline V gene data show CDR1 as GTSNPN and CDR2 as SVGIG (reference sequence). V shed 3 bases and J 2 bases; nucleotides not matched to a gene: 5. The CDR3 nucleotides are TGTGCCTGGAGGGCCCGACTAGCGGGACAAGAGACCCAGTACTTC. Translated: CAWRARLAGQETQYF.

The chain links TRBV5-1 to TRBJ2-1, with 8 bases matching TRBD1. The CDR3 has 17 residues. Trimming took 4 bases from V and 4 from J; bases not matched to a gene: 13. Germline CDR1 SGHRS, CDR2 YFSETQ. The CDR3 region is CASSREPPGQAYNEQFF. Here the CDR3 DNA reads TGCGCCAGCAGCCGAGAGCCCCCGGGACAGGCGTACAATGAGCAGTTCTTC.

The rearrangement links TRBV12-3 or TRBV12-4 to TRBJ1-3, with no clear D. This CDR3 region has 13 residues. The germline V and J ends were trimmed by 7 bases and 3 bases, with 10 bases remaining between them. CDR3 sequence reads: CASTRGSGNTIYF. CDR3 in DNA: TGTGCCAGCACACGGGGTAGTGGAAACACCATATATTTT.